These 18 T cell receptor beta chains were all obtained from the same sample, sequenced in a study of cytomegalovirus exposure and HLA in healthy donors. Vbeta (60) and Jbeta (13) primers were used in the PCR. The method was immunoSEQ multiplex PCR; TCRdb's version includes in-frame clones alone and lacks a portion of them. The table includes 150,000 to 200,000 clones, more than 65% detected once. The material sequenced was PBMCs. The source is a woman between 25 and 40 years old in good health and CMV-seronegative.

There are a few counts of this clone. The rearrangement links TRBV7-2 to TRBJ2-5, with D possibly being TRBD1 (6 bases). Germline CDR1 reads SGHTA; CDR2 reads FQGNSA. The germline V and J ends were trimmed by 1 base and 5 bases, with 20 bases remaining between them. This CDR3 region has 17 residues. The chain's CDR3 is CASSLVARGGKGETQYF. DNA of the CDR3: TGTGCCAGCAGCTTAGTGGCCAGGGGCGGAAAGGGGGAGACCCAGTACTTC.

The chain is built from TRBV6-4 and TRBJ1-1; TRBD1 agrees at 7 bases. This CDR3 spans 16 amino acids. Germline V gene data show CDR1 as MRHNA and CDR2 as SNTAGT. V shed 1 base, J shed 1 base, and the junction held 6 bases outside the gene matches. CDR3 loop: CASSDYRQGSNTEAFF. The CDR3 DNA is TGTGCCAGCAGTGACTACCGACAGGGATCGAACACTGAAGCTTTCTTT.

The chain combines TRBV28 with TRBJ2-5; 9 bases agree with TRBD2. The V segment lost 8 bases and the J segment 4 bases; nucleotides outside the gene matches: 8. The CDR3 is made up of 14 amino acids. The V gene's germline CDR1 is MDHEN and CDR2 SYDVKM. CDR3 amino acids: CASGGTSRRETQYF. CDR3 nucleotides: TGTGCCAGCGGTGGGACTAGCCGGCGAGAGACCCAGTACTTC.

The rearrangement links TRBV6-1 to TRBJ2-7, with 10 positions matching TRBD1. CDR1 and CDR2 (germline): MNHNS, SASEGT. The V gene end was trimmed by 5 bases and the J gene end by 4 bases; junction bases not matched to a gene: 8. The CDR3 is 15 amino acids. The CDR3 DNA is TGTGCCAGCAGTCAAGGGACAGGGGTGAGATACGAGCAGTACTTC. Its translation: CASSQGTGVRYEQYF.

This clone appeared once. This chain uses TRBV4-1 with TRBJ2-7; TRBD2 matches at 11 bases. CDR3 size: 18 residues. Germline lookup yields CDR1 MGHRA and CDR2 YSYEKL. V lost 4 bases to trimming and J lost 1 base; unmatched junction nucleotides: 12. The CDR3 protein is CASSLRGTSGEQSYEQYF. In DNA form, the CDR3 reads TGCGCCAGCAGCCTTAGGGGGACTAGCGGTGAACAATCCTACGAGCAGTACTTC.

This clone was detected a few times. CDR3 nucleotide sequence: TGTGCCAGCAGCGCCCTCGGCGGGGGCGCAGATACGCAGTATTTT. Translating gives CASSALGGGADTQYF. The J gene is TRBJ2-3, the V gene TRBV11-1; D is possibly TRBD2 (7 bases). The CDR3 has 15 residues. Trimming took 5 bases from V and 4 from J, leaving 16 bases between them. Germline assignment: CDR1 SGHAT and CDR2 FQDESV (reference sequence).

This clone has only one observation. The chain carries TRBV4-2 and TRBJ2-4; 7 bases map to TRBD2. CDR1 is LGHNA, CDR2 YNFKEQ, per germline. The CDR3 has 16 amino acids. J lost 0 bases, V lost 1 base, and 3 bases had no gene match. The CDR3 loop reads CASSQALAQAKNIQYF. The CDR3 DNA reads TGTGCCAGCAGCCAAGCACTAGCGCAAGCCAAAAACATTCAGTACTTC.

This clone was recorded once. The rearrangement uses TRBV28 and TRBJ2-1, with D tentatively TRBD2 (5 bases). Germline V lookup: CDR1 MDHEN, CDR2 SYDVKM. V lost 8 bases to trimming and J lost 8 bases, with 25 bases between them. The length of the CDR3 is 16 residues. CDR3 amino acids: CASLNLLPQVGDEQFF. The CDR3 DNA follows: TGTGCCAGCCTCAACTTACTACCACAAGTCGGGGATGAGCAGTTCTTC.

The genes are TRBV10-3 and TRBJ2-7, with 8 positions matching TRBD1. The V segment lost 6 bases and the J segment 0 bases; nucleotides outside the gene matches: 7. The CDR3 has 15 residues. CDR1 ENHRY and CDR2 SYGVKD come from the germline V gene. CDR3 protein: CAISPSGQGSYEQYF. The CDR3, as DNA: TGTGCCATCAGCCCTAGTGGACAGGGCTCCTACGAGCAGTACTTC.

This clone was counted only a few times. The chain joins TRBV19 to TRBJ2-1, with 7 bases matching TRBD2. Germline CDR1 reads LNHDA; CDR2 reads SQIVND (reference sequence). The CDR3 sequence is 16 residues long. J lost 9 bases, V lost 2 bases, and 13 bases had no gene match. As DNA, the CDR3 is TGTGCCAGTAGTATATTACGTAATTGGGCTAGCGGTGAGCAGTTCTTC. It is translated as CASSILRNWASGEQFF. The full variable domain, in which reference TRBV19 and TRBJ2-1 provide the parts outside the CDR3, is DGGITQSPKYLFRKEGQNVTLSCEQNLNHDAMYWYRQDPGQGLRLIYYSQIVNDFQKGDIAEGYSVSREKKESFPLTVTSAQKNPTAFYLCASSILRNWASGEQFFGPGTRLTVL.

On this clone itself: The sample has other DNA sequences that encode this CDR3 too. The chain has TRBV5-1 and TRBJ2-5; D may be TRBD2 (6 bases). The CDR3 sequence is 14 residues long. V was shortened by 0 bases and J by 2 bases, with 8 bases between the two germline ends. Germline CDR1 is SGHRS and CDR2 is YFSETQ. DNA for the CDR3: TGCGCCAGCAGCTTGGTTAGCGGACAAGAGACCCAGTACTTC. The encoded protein is CASSLVSGQETQYF.

A remark on this clone: At one end the junction does not follow the germline gene, possibly because of a read error. V gene TRBV6-7 combines with J gene TRBJ1-6; unclear D gene. TRBV6-7 is identified as an open reading frame with a role that is uncertain. The CDR3 is 19 residues long. Here the CDR3 DNA reads TGTGCCAGCAACCCAACCCGCAGGCCGCTTCCCCTCTATGATTCACCCCTCCACTTT. Amino acids: CASNPTRRPLPLYDSPLHF.

A few counts support this clone. CDR3 nucleotide sequence: TGCGCCAGCAGCCAAGAGGCAGGGGGTCGTGAAGCTTTCTTT. Encoded protein: CASSQEAGGREAFF. The V gene is TRBV4-1, the J gene TRBJ1-1, with TRBD1 identical over 7 bases. Germline V gene data show CDR1 as MGHRA and CDR2 as YSYEKL. This CDR3 has 14 amino acids. V shed 0 bases, J shed 7 bases, and the junction held 5 bases outside the gene matches.

This clone was counted once. The chain couples TRBV5-1 to TRBJ2-1; TRBD2 matches at 9 bases. The CDR3 runs to 15 residues. Trimming at V came to 2 bases and at J to 8 bases, leaving 8 bases not matched to a gene. Germline CDR1 and CDR2: SGHRS and YFSETQ. CDR3: CASSFGLAGMDEQFF. The CDR3, as DNA: TGCGCCAGCAGCTTCGGCCTAGCGGGAATGGATGAGCAGTTCTTC.

The genes are TRBV6-1 and TRBJ1-2, with D unresolved. Trimming removed 2 bases from V and 2 bases from J, with 9 bases in between. Germline values: CDR1 MNHNS, CDR2 SASEGT. CDR3 length equals 14 residues. Written as DNA, the CDR3 is TGTGCCAGCAGTGAACCCCCCGTGAACTATGGCTACACCTTC. Translating gives CASSEPPVNYGYTF.

The rearrangement links TRBV6-5 to TRBJ2-5, with D tentatively TRBD2 (5 bases). This CDR3 spans 13 amino acids. V lost 4 bases and J 7 bases, leaving 13 bases between the germline ends. From germline, CDR1 is MNHEY and CDR2 SVGAGI. For the CDR3, the DNA is TGTGCCAGCAGTTCAGGACCGGGGATGACCCAGTACTTC. Protein sequence: CASSSGPGMTQYF.

The sample holds a few counts of this clone. This sequence joins TRBV19 and TRBJ2-1; 9 bases line up with TRBD2. CDR1 and CDR2 (germline): LNHDA, SQIVND (reference sequence). This CDR3 comprises 15 residues. The V segment lost 10 bases and the J segment 7 bases; nucleotides outside the gene matches: 14. CDR3 nucleotides: TGTGCCATTGCCCTCTCGGGACTAGCTGGAAATGAGCAGTTCTTC. This translates into CAIALSGLAGNEQFF.

The chain is built from TRBV27 and TRBJ2-1, with D unresolved. V lost 7 bases and J lost 6, with 19 bases in between. Germline CDR1 is MNHEY and CDR2 is SMNVEV (reference sequence). CDR3 length equals 15 residues. This CDR3 is CASTPERNRFNEQFF. The CDR3 DNA is TGTGCCAGCACCCCGGAGAGGAATAGGTTCAATGAGCAGTTCTTC.